These T cell receptor beta chains were read from a single sample in a study of naive and memory T cell subsets. Via MiXCR, TCRdb re-called the UMI-ligation and nested PCR reads, giving one row per CDR3 protein. The data contain 130,000 to 150,000 distinct CDR3 sequences, over 15% of them singletons. Sample: naive CD4+ T cells from blood. These receptors were collected from a human donor in good health. Each CDR3 is given with its conserved first and last residue. The D gene is left open where the match is weak. Not every row has a clone size; where given, it reads once, few, many or a size class.

abundance	v_gene	d_gene	j_gene	CDR3aa	CDR3nt
few	TRBV12-3/TRBV12-4	TRBD1	TRBJ2-7	CASSSGTGGFYEQYF	TGTGCCAGCAGCTCCGGGACAGGGGGCTTCTACGAGCAGTACTTC
-	TRBV10-3	TRBD1	TRBJ2-7	CAIRGDRGYEQYF	TGTGCCATCAGGGGGGACAGGGGTTACGAGCAGTACTTC
-	TRBV6-5	-	TRBJ1-2	CASSIDSEGYGYTF	TGTGCCAGCAGCATTGACTCGGAGGGTTATGGCTACACCTTC
many	TRBV18	TRBD2	TRBJ2-7	CASSPPGGFGSMSYEQYF	TGTGCCAGCTCACCACCGGGGGGGTTCGGGTCGATGTCCTACGAGCAGTACTTC
-	TRBV29-1	-	TRBJ2-7	CSVDTVGEQYF	TGCAGCGTCGACACCGTCGGCGAGCAGTACTTC
few	TRBV6-6	-	TRBJ2-3	CASRRPSSAGRDTQYF	TGTGCCAGCCGCCGCCCATCTAGCGCGGGGAGAGATACGCAGTATTTT
-	TRBV7-2	-	TRBJ1-1	CATGDTEAFF	TGTGCCACCGGGGACACTGAAGCTTTCTTT
-	TRBV5-1	TRBD1	TRBJ2-7	CASSRQGAYEQYF	TGCGCCAGCAGCCGACAGGGGGCCTACGAGCAGTACTTC
-	TRBV9	TRBD2	TRBJ2-1	CASSAGLAGRNEQFF	TGTGCCAGCAGCGCGGGACTAGCGGGAAGGAATGAGCAGTTCTTC
few	TRBV20-1	-	TRBJ2-3	CSVGGGMSTDTQYF	TGCAGTGTCGGGGGCGGGATGAGCACAGATACGCAGTATTTT
-	TRBV7-2	-	TRBJ1-2	CASSLAAGINYGYTF	TGTGCCAGCAGCTTAGCGGCAGGGATTAACTATGGCTACACCTTC
many	TRBV27	TRBD1	TRBJ1-5	CASSGTGGNQPQHF	TGTGCCAGCAGTGGGACAGGGGGCAATCAGCCCCAGCATTTT
few	TRBV2	-	TRBJ2-3	CASSDDLWGAADTQYF	TGTGCCAGCAGTGACGACCTATGGGGCGCGGCAGATACGCAGTATTTT
-	TRBV7-2	-	TRBJ1-4	CASSLSPGDINEKLFF	TGTGCCAGCAGCTTGTCCCCAGGTGATATCAATGAAAAACTGTTTTTT
-	TRBV7-2	-	TRBJ2-1	CASSPQAFF	TGTGCCAGCAGCCCCCAGGCGTTCTTC
-	TRBV19	TRBD1	TRBJ2-7	CASIDRGGHEQYF	TGTGCCAGTATCGACAGGGGGGGCCACGAGCAGTACTTC
many	TRBV4-2	TRBD2	TRBJ2-3	CASSSARGGRDYTDTQYF	TGTGCCAGCAGCTCAGCCCGGGGGGGACGGGACTACACAGATACGCAGTATTTT
-	TRBV7-2	-	TRBJ1-6	CASSLANNNSPLHF	TGTGCCAGCAGCTTAGCCAATAATAATTCACCCCTCCACTTT
-	TRBV29-1	TRBD2	TRBJ2-1	CSVVTGRSPYNEQFF	TGCAGCGTTGTAACCGGGAGGAGTCCCTACAATGAGCAGTTCTTC
many	TRBV6-1	-	TRBJ2-7	CASSDMGRSYEQYF	TGTGCCAGCAGTGATATGGGGCGCTCCTACGAGCAGTACTTC
few	TRBV19	-	TRBJ2-2	CASRTWERLDTGELFF	TGTGCCAGTAGAACGTGGGAGAGGTTGGACACCGGGGAGCTGTTTTTT
few	TRBV28	-	TRBJ2-3	CASALSTDTQYF	TGTGCCAGTGCTCTGAGCACAGATACGCAGTATTTT
-	TRBV4-1	-	TRBJ1-5	CASSQGSLNSNQPQHF	TGCGCCAGCAGCCAAGGCAGCCTGAATAGCAATCAGCCCCAGCATTTT
-	TRBV28	-	TRBJ2-7	CASSLPGLRYEQYF	TGTGCCAGCAGTTTACCGGGACTTCGATACGAGCAGTACTTC
once	TRBV19	-	TRBJ2-3	CASKEGPAVTQYF	TGTGCCAGTAAGGAGGGACCAGCGGTTACGCAGTATTTT
-	TRBV14	-	TRBJ2-7	CASSHAGKYYEQYF	TGTGCCAGCAGCCATGCGGGAAAATACTACGAGCAGTACTTC
-	TRBV9	TRBD2	TRBJ2-5	CASSVDLPSGRFAETQYF	TGTGCCAGCAGCGTAGACCTGCCTAGCGGGAGATTCGCGGAGACCCAGTACTTC
many	TRBV7-9	-	TRBJ1-6	CASSLENSPLHF	TGTGCCAGCAGCTTAGAGAATTCACCCCTCCACTTT
few	TRBV25-1	-	TRBJ1-5	CASSEVNDPDQPQHF	TGTGCCAGCAGTGAGGTGAACGATCCGGATCAGCCCCAGCATTTT
few	TRBV19	-	TRBJ1-1	CASSSPGIMNTEAFF	TGTGCCAGTAGTAGCCCAGGGATCATGAACACTGAAGCTTTCTTT
-	TRBV6-2/TRBV6-3	TRBD2	TRBJ2-1	CASNTLAGGHSSYNEQFF	TGTGCCAGCAACACACTAGCGGGAGGGCACAGCTCCTACAATGAGCAGTTCTTC
-	TRBV7-2	TRBD2	TRBJ2-2	CASSFLTSGSNTGELFF	TGTGCCAGCAGCTTCCTAACTAGCGGGAGTAACACCGGGGAGCTGTTTTTT
few	TRBV10-2	-	TRBJ2-3	CASSESIYSSTDTQYF	TGCGCCAGCAGTGAGTCGATCTACTCTAGCACAGATACGCAGTATTTT
-	TRBV29-1	-	TRBJ1-4	CSVAIATNEKLFF	TGCAGCGTTGCGATCGCAACTAATGAAAAACTGTTTTTT
-	TRBV12-3/TRBV12-4	-	TRBJ2-5	CASSLSGRLQETQYF	TGTGCCAGCAGTTTATCGGGACGTCTACAAGAGACCCAGTACTTC
few	TRBV5-1	-	TRBJ1-1	CASRLERNTEAFF	TGCGCCAGCAGACTTGAGAGGAACACTGAAGCTTTCTTT
-	TRBV7-2	-	TRBJ1-4	CASSFSGTPATNEKLFF	TGTGCCAGCAGCTTCTCCGGGACGCCTGCAACTAATGAAAAACTGTTTTTT
few	TRBV20-1	-	TRBJ2-6	CSAKTGPFSGANVLTF	TGCAGTGCTAAAACAGGGCCCTTTTCTGGGGCCAACGTCCTGACTTTC
once	TRBV5-1	-	TRBJ2-7	CASSLFNEQYF	TGCGCCAGCAGCTTGTTCAACGAGCAGTACTTC
-	TRBV5-1	-	TRBJ2-7	CASSLAVSYEQYF	TGCGCCAGCAGCTTGGCGGTCAGCTACGAGCAGTACTTC
-	TRBV28	-	TRBJ1-2	CASSLLKGFNYGYTF	TGTGCCAGCAGTTTATTGAAGGGTTTTAACTATGGCTACACCTTC
few	TRBV12-5	-	TRBJ2-7	CASGLVRRTGDEQYF	TGTGCTAGTGGTTTGGTACGAAGAACGGGGGACGAGCAGTACTTC
few	TRBV6-5	-	TRBJ2-7	CASTPGTFYEQYF	TGTGCCAGCACCCCCGGGACTTTCTACGAGCAGTACTTC